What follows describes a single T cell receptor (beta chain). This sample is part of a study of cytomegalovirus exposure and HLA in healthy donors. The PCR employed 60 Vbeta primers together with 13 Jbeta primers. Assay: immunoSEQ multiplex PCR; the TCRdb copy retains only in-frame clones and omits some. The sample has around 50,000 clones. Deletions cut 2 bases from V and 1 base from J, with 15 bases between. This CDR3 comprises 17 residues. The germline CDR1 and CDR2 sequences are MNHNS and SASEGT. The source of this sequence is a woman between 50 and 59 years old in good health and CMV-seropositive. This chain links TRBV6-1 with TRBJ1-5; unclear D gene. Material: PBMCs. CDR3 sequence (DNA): TGTGCCAGCAGTGAAACGGGTTGGTCGGGGAGCAATCAGCCCCAGCATTTT. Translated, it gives CASSETGWSGSNQPQHF.